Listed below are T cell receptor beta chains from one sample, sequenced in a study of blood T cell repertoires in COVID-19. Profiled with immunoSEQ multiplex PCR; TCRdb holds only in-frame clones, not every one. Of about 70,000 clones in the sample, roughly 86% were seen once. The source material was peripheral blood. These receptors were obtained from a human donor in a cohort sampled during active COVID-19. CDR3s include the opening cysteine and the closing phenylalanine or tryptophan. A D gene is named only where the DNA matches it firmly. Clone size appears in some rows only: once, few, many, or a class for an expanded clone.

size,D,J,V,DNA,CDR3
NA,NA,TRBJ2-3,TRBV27,TGTGCCAGCTCCCACGACAGAACAGATACGCAGTATTTT,CASSHDRTDTQYF
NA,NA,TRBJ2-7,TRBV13,TGTGCCAGCAGCTTAAGGGAAGGGAGAGAAGGGCAGTACTTC,CASSLREGREGQYF
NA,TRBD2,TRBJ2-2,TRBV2,TGTGCCAGCAGCCTGACTAGCGGGGGGGTTTTCCACGGGGAGCTGTTTTTT,CASSLTSGGVFHGELFF
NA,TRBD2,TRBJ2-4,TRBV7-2,TGTGCCAGCAGCTTAGATCTTAGCGGGGGGAAAGACATTCAGTACTTC,CASSLDLSGGKDIQYF
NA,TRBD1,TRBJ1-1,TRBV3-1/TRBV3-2,TGTGCCAGCAGTCGCCGGGACAGGGGGACTGAAGCTTTCTTT,CASSRRDRGTEAFF
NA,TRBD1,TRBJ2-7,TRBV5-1,TGCGCCAGCAGCTTGGGACTCCGGGACAGGAGCGACGAGCAGTACTTC,CASSLGLRDRSDEQYF
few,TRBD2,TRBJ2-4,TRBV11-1,TGTGCCAGCAGCTTAGAAGGAGCGGGGGGCGTGTCCATTCAGTACTTC,CASSLEGAGGVSIQYF
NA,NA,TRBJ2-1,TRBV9,TGTGCCAGCAGCGTCGACAGCTACAATGAGCAGTTCTTC,CASSVDSYNEQFF
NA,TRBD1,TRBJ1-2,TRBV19,TGTGCCAGTAGTACGGGACAGGGAAAGAACTATGGCTACACCTTC,CASSTGQGKNYGYTF
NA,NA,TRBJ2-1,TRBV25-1,TGTGCCAGCAGCCGACCGGGGGGCCCCAACAATGAGCAGTTCTTC,CASSRPGGPNNEQFF
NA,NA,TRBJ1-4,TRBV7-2,TGTGCCAGCAGCTTAGCGCCGACAATCCCGAATGAAAAACTGTTTTTT,CASSLAPTIPNEKLFF
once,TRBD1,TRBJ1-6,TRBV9,TGTGCCAGCAGCCAACGGACAGGGAACAATTCACCCCTCCACTTT,CASSQRTGNNSPLHF
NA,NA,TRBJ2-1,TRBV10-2,TGCGCCAGCAGTGAGTCGAGCGGATTTAGCTCCTACAATGAGCAGTTCTTC,CASSESSGFSSYNEQFF
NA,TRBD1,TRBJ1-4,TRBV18,TGTGCCAGCTCACTCCGGGACAGGGGATACGAAAAACTGTTTTTT,CASSLRDRGYEKLFF
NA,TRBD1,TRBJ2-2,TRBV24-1,TGTGCCACCAGTGATTTGTCGGGACAGGGGGCCGGGGAGCTGTTTTTT,CATSDLSGQGAGELFF
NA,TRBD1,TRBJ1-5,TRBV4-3,TGCGCCAGCAGCCAAGATCTGACAGGGGGCTCGTATCAGCCCCAGCATTTT,CASSQDLTGGSYQPQHF
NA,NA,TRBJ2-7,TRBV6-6,TGTGCCAGCAGACCCGACAGGACCTACGAGCAGTACTTC,CASRPDRTYEQYF
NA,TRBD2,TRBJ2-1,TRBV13,TGTGCCAGCAGCCCCCCCGGACTAGCGGGGAATGAGCAGTTCTTC,CASSPPGLAGNEQFF
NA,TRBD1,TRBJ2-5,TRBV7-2,TGTGCCAGCAGCTATACAGGGGGCTTGTACCAAGAGACCCAGTACTTC,CASSYTGGLYQETQYF
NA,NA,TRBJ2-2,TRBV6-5,TGTGCCAGCACCCTCAGGGTTTACACCGGGGAGCTGTTTTTT,CASTLRVYTGELFF
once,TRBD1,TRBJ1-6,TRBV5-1,TGCGCCAGCAGCATCCAGGGGGCTTATAATTCACCCCTCCACTTT,CASSIQGAYNSPLHF
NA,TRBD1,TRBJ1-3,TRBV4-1,TGCGCCAGCAGCCAACTTGTCTGGGGGACAGGGGAAAACACCATATATTTT,CASSQLVWGTGENTIYF
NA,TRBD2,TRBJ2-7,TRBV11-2,TGTGCCAGCAGGCCTCTCGCGGGGGACTCCTACGAGCAGTACTTC,CASRPLAGDSYEQYF
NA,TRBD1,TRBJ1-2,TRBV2,TGTGCCAGCAGTGAGGGACAGGGATGGAACTATGGCTACACCTTC,CASSEGQGWNYGYTF
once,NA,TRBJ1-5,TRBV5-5,TGTGCCAGCAGCTTTGAGGGTGGTAATCAGCCCCAGCATTTT,CASSFEGGNQPQHF
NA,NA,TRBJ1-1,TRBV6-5,TGTGCCAGCAGTTACGACGGGGGCACTGAAGCTTTCTTT,CASSYDGGTEAFF
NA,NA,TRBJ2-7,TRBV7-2,TGTGCCAGCAGCTTAGGCTTGACAGTTGGCAGAAGTTCCTACGAGCAGTACTTC,CASSLGLTVGRSSYEQYF
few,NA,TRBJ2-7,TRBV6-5,TGTGCCAGCAGCTCCCCAGGGACAAACTACGAGCAGTACTTC,CASSSPGTNYEQYF
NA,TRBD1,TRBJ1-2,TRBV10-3,TGTGCCATCAGCCAATACTCCGACAGGGTAGCTAACTATGGCTACACCTTC,CAISQYSDRVANYGYTF
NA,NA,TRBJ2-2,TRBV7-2,TGTGCCAGCAGCTTAGATTTCGCGCAGGCGAACACCGGGGAGCTGTTTTTT,CASSLDFAQANTGELFF
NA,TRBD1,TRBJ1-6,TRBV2,TGTGCCAGCAGCGTTCGACAGGGGGGATCCTATAATTCACCCCTCCACTTT,CASSVRQGGSYNSPLHF
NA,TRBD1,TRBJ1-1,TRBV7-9,TGTGCCAGCAGCCGCCGGGACAGGGGAAGAGGGACTGAAGCTTTCTTT,CASSRRDRGRGTEAFF
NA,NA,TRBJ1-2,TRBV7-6,TGTGCCAGCAGCTTAGACGAGGGAGGGGGCTATGGCTACACCTTC,CASSLDEGGGYGYTF
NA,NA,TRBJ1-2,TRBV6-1,TGTGCCAGCAGTGAACTCAGGGGCTATAACTATGGCTACACCTTC,CASSELRGYNYGYTF
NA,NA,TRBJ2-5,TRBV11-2,TGTGCCAGCAGCTTCGTCCCAGCGGCACAAGAGACCCAGTACTTC,CASSFVPAAQETQYF
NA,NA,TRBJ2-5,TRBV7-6,TGTGCCAGCAGCTTAGTGGGACATCAGCAAGAGACCCAGTACTTC,CASSLVGHQQETQYF
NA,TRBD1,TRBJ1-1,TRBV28,TGTGCCAGCAGGTTCGTCACTTCGACAGGGGGGGACACTGAAGCTTTCTTT,CASRFVTSTGGDTEAFF
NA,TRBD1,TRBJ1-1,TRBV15,TGTGCCACCAGCGCCAGGGGGGACACTGAAGCTTTCTTT,CATSARGDTEAFF
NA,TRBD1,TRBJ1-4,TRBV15,TGTGCCACCAACCAACAGGGGTATCGGGAAAAACTGTTTTTT,CATNQQGYREKLFF
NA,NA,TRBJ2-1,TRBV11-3,TGTGCCAGCAGCTTAGGGGCTACCGCCTACAATGAGCAGTTCTTC,CASSLGATAYNEQFF
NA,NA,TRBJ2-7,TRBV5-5,TGTGCCAGCAGCTTGCGGGATTACGAGCAGTACTTC,CASSLRDYEQYF
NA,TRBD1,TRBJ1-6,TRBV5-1,TGCGCCAGCAGCTCACAGGGGCCTTATAATTCACCCCTCCACTTT,CASSSQGPYNSPLHF
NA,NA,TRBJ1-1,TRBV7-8,TGTGCCAGCAGCTTAGTTCGGTCTCGGGGGGACGCTGAAGCTTTCTTT,CASSLVRSRGDAEAFF
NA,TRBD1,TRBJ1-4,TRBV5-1,TGCGCCAGCAGCGACGGACAGGGTCCTGAAAAACTGTTTTTT,CASSDGQGPEKLFF
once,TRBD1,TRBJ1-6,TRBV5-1,TGCGCCAGCAGCTCCCGGGCAGGGGGGTCCTATAATTCACCCCTCCACTTT,CASSSRAGGSYNSPLHF
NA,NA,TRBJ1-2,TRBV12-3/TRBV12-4,TGTGCCAGCAGTTTTTTCCAGAACTATGGCTACACCTTC,CASSFFQNYGYTF
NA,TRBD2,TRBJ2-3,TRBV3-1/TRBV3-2,TGTGCCAGCAGCCCTACTAGCGGGCAGGGAGAAGATACGCAGTATTTT,CASSPTSGQGEDTQYF
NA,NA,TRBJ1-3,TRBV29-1,TGCAGCGTTGAATTTCGGGGTACTCAAAACACCATATATTTT,CSVEFRGTQNTIYF
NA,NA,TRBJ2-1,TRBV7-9,TGTGCCAGCAGCTTGTCGCAGGGGTGGAATGAGCAGTTCTTC,CASSLSQGWNEQFF